These 29 T cell receptor beta chains were sequenced from one sample in a study of neurological immune-mediated disorders. TCRdb re-called the 5' RACE reads with MiXCR, one entry per CDR3 protein. The sample lists tens of thousands of distinct CDR3 sequences; 2% to 3% were seen once. What was sequenced was PBMCs. These receptors came from a man between 50 and 59 years old with multiple sclerosis.

In its sample, this clonotype was seen many times. V is TRBV10-2 and J is TRBJ1-6; TRBD1 might be the D (5 bases). V lost 10 bases, J lost 7 bases, and 17 bases lay in between. The CDR3 loop spans 14 amino acids. The V gene's germline CDR1 is WSHSY and CDR2 SAAADI. CDR3 residues: CATTPAGVNSPLHF. CDR3 bases: TGCGCCACCACGCCGGCGGGGGTCAATTCACCCCTCCACTTT.

In this sample, this clonotype turned up many times. A junction end diverges from the germline sequence, so it may reflect a read error. This chain connects TRBV7-7 to TRBJ2-5; 9 bases fit TRBD2. The CDR3 loop spans 17 amino acids. Germline assignment: CDR1 SSHAT and CDR2 FNYEAQ (reference sequence). The CDR3 loop is CASSFHLAGGLQETQYF. The CDR3 DNA sequence: TGTGCTAGCAGCTTCCATCTCGCGGGGGGGCTCCAAGAGACCCAGTACTTC. The full variable domain, completed using reference TRBV7-7 and TRBJ2-5, is GAGVSQSPRYKVTKRGQDVTLRCDPISSHATLYWYQQALGQGPEFLTYFNYEAQPDKSGLPSDRFSAERPEGSISTLTIQRTEQRDSAMYRCASSFHLAGGLQETQYFGPGTRLLVL.

Ten or more counts support this clonotype. The chain employs TRBV27 and TRBJ1-1, with D tentatively TRBD1 (5 bases). V was pared by 0 bases and J by 5 bases, with 7 bases between. The CDR3 length is 13 residues. Germline CDR1 reads MNHEY; CDR2 reads SMNVEV (reference sequence). The CDR3 here is CASSLSQGTEAFF. The CDR3 bases are TGTGCCAGCAGTTTATCGCAGGGTACTGAAGCTTTCTTT.

This clonotype was recorded at least ten times. This chain links TRBV5-1 with TRBJ2-5, with D unclear. The germline gives CDR1 SGHRS, CDR2 YFSETQ. V was pared by 2 bases and J by 1 base, with 9 bases between. The CDR3 is made up of 14 amino acids. CDR3 protein: CASSLGRIQETQYF. The CDR3 DNA reads as TGCGCCAGCAGCTTAGGACGGATCCAAGAGACCCAGTACTTC.

This clonotype was picked up many times. The genes are TRBV6-6 and TRBJ2-5; D might be TRBD2 (5 bases). Germline V gene lookup returns CDR1 MNHNY and CDR2 SVGAGI (reference sequence). The CDR3 covers 13 residues. Trimming cost V 5 bases and J 5 bases, with 12 bases left between them. Written as DNA, the CDR3 is TGTGCCAGCAGTCCCGAGGGCGTGGAGACCCAGTACTTC. Translated: CASSPEGVETQYF.

This clonotype was seen at least ten times. The junction and the germline gene differ at one end; a read error may be behind it. The DNA for the CDR3 is TGTGTCAGCAGGACAACTACCGGGGAGCTGTTTTTT. Residues: CVSRTTTGELFF. The V call is TRBV12-3 or TRBV12-4, the J call TRBJ2-2, with D perhaps TRBD1 (5 bases). The CDR3 is 12 amino acids.

This clonotype occurred many times. The rearrangement links TRBV24-1 to TRBJ2-2; the D is unclear. Germline assignment: CDR1 KGHDR and CDR2 SFDVKD. The CDR3 length is 16 residues. With 1 base removed from V and 5 bases from J, the gap between germline ends came to 13 bases. CDR3: CATSDFGITRTGELFF. DNA of the CDR3: TGTGCCACCAGTGATTTCGGCATCACGAGAACCGGGGAGCTGTTTTTT.

In this sample, this clonotype is medium-sized. The chain is built from TRBV7-2 and TRBJ2-1, with 7 nucleotides matching TRBD1. Germline V gene lookup returns CDR1 SGHTA and CDR2 FQGNSA. V was pared by 3 bases and J by 3 bases, with 5 bases of the junction left unmatched. This CDR3 is 15 amino acids long. CDR3 in DNA: TGTGCCAGCAGCTTTCTTTCAGGGGGCTACAATGAGCAGTTCTTC. Translated: CASSFLSGGYNEQFF. Supplemented by reference TRBV7-2 and TRBJ2-1, the full variable domain reads GAGVSQSPSNKVTEKGKDVELRCDPISGHTALYWYRQSLGQGLEFLIYFQGNSAPDKSGLPSDRFSAERTGGSVSTLTIQRTQQEDSAVYLCASSFLSGGYNEQFFGPGTRLTVL.

This clonotype has ten or more counts. The chain carries TRBV15 and TRBJ2-7, with 10 bases fitting TRBD1. With 4 bases clipped from V and 3 bases from J, the junction kept 3 bases outside the gene matches. Germline CDR1 and CDR2: LNHNV and YYDKDF (reference sequence). The CDR3 loop spans 14 amino acids. CDR3 amino acids: CATSTRDRGYEQYF. The CDR3 coding sequence is TGTGCCACCAGCACCCGGGACAGGGGCTACGAGCAGTACTTC.

This clonotype was picked up many times. This chain joins TRBV5-1 and TRBJ2-7, with TRBD1 matching over 9 bases. Germline V gene sequence: CDR1 SGHRS, CDR2 YFSETQ. The CDR3 loop spans 15 amino acids. The V gene end was trimmed by 4 bases and the J gene end by 3 bases; junction bases not matched to a gene: 8. The CDR3: CASSPAPGQGYEQYF. The CDR3 DNA is TGCGCCAGCAGCCCCGCGCCGGGACAGGGCTACGAGCAGTACTTC. The full variable domain, in which reference TRBV5-1 and TRBJ2-7 provide the parts outside the CDR3, is KAGVTQTPRYLIKTRGQQVTLSCSPISGHRSVSWYQQTPGQGLQFLFEYFSETQRNKGNFPGRFSGRQFSNSRSEMNVSTLELGDSALYLCASSPAPGQGYEQYFGPGTRLTVT.

This clonotype was recorded at least ten times. This rearrangement joins TRBV20-1 to TRBJ1-1; no clear D. V dropped 6 bases and J dropped 3 bases, with 8 bases sitting between them. The length of the CDR3 is 11 residues. Per the germline V gene, CDR1 is DFQATT and CDR2 is SNEGSKA (reference sequence). The CDR3 here is CSALDDTEAFF. In DNA, the CDR3 is TGCAGTGCATTAGATGACACTGAAGCTTTCTTT.

This clonotype has a count of ten or more. The chain is built from TRBV12-3 or TRBV12-4 and TRBJ2-3; perhaps TRBD2 as D (6 bases). The V gene lost 3 bases and the J gene lost 6 bases, with 13 bases spanning the gap. This CDR3 has 14 residues. In DNA form, the CDR3 reads TGTGCCAGCAGTTTTGGAGGGTTCGCGGATACGCAGTATTTT. Translation: CASSFGGFADTQYF.

This clonotype was seen at least ten times. The gene calls are TRBV5-1 and TRBJ2-7; D remains unclear. The CDR3 extends over 14 amino acids. The V gene lost 2 bases and the J gene lost 0 bases, with 9 bases spanning the gap. Germline CDR1 reads SGHRS; CDR2 reads YFSETQ. The CDR3: CASSFKEFSYEQYF. CDR3 DNA: TGCGCCAGCAGCTTTAAAGAATTCTCCTACGAGCAGTACTTC.

This clonotype was picked up many times. This chain uses TRBV5-5 with TRBJ2-2; D call uncertain. With 3 bases removed from V and 4 bases from J, the gap between germline ends came to 10 bases. The germline V gene encodes CDR1 SGHKS and CDR2 YYEKEE (reference sequence). This CDR3 spans 14 amino acids. The CDR3 sequence is CASSSLGVTGELFF. CDR3 in DNA: TGTGCCAGCAGCTCCCTTGGGGTCACCGGGGAGCTGTTTTTT.

This clonotype was picked up many times. The V and J genes are TRBV12-3 or TRBV12-4 and TRBJ1-1, with D perhaps matching TRBD1 (6 bases). V lost 4 bases, J lost 6 bases, and 9 bases lay in between. This CDR3 has 12 amino acids. CDR3 nucleotides: TGTGCCAGCAGTTACAGGGACGCTGAAGCTTTCTTT. The encoded protein is CASSYRDAEAFF.

At least ten counts were recorded for this clonotype. The CDR3 DNA sequence: TGTGCCAGTCCCCGCCCCGGACAGGGGGGCTACGAGCAGTACTTC. This codes for CASPRPGQGGYEQYF. The V call is TRBV21-1, the J call TRBJ2-7; TRBD1 is taken as the D call from the table, unchecked against the DNA. TRBV21-1 represents a pseudogene. There are 15 residues in the CDR3.

This clonotype was observed many times. CDR3 sequence (DNA): TGCAGTGCTAGGGGTCGGCTAGCGGCTTATTTT. Translation: CSARGRLAAYF. This chain uses TRBV20-1 with TRBJ2-3, with 7 bases identical to TRBD2. Trimming at V came to 3 bases and at J to 15 bases, leaving 9 bases not matched to a gene. The CDR3 consists of 11 residues. Germline V lookup: CDR1 DFQATT, CDR2 SNEGSKA (reference sequence).

This clonotype came up many times. The V gene is TRBV28, the J gene TRBJ2-7; the D gene is possibly TRBD1 (6 bases). The CDR3 is 14 amino acids. The ends were cut back, 7 bases at V and 2 bases at J, with 15 bases in the middle. The germline V gene has CDR1 MDHEN and CDR2 SYDVKM. The CDR3 reads CASTPQGEAYEQYF. CDR3 DNA: TGTGCCAGCACTCCACAGGGAGAAGCCTACGAGCAGTACTTC.

Ten or more counts support this clonotype. The V and J genes are TRBV6-6 and TRBJ2-7, with D unclear. V gave up 2 bases and J gave up 7 bases, with 12 bases separating them. The CDR3 length is 13 residues. CDR1 is MNHNY and CDR2 is SVGAGI in the germline V gene (reference sequence). CDR3 residues: CASSYPGRQEQYF. CDR3 DNA: TGTGCCAGCAGTTACCCTGGCAGGCAAGAGCAGTACTTC.

This clonotype has at least ten counts. The chain uses TRBV20-1 and TRBJ2-1; D might be TRBD1 (5 bases). The CDR3 totals 14 residues. V was trimmed by 0 bases and J by 12 bases, leaving 18 bases between them. Germline loops: CDR1 DFQATT, CDR2 SNEGSKA (reference sequence). CDR3 nucleotides: TGCAGTGCTAGAGAGCACAGGCTTGCCCTGGGGCAGTTCTTC. Translated: CSAREHRLALGQFF.

This clonotype was seen many times. The rearrangement uses TRBV12-3 or TRBV12-4 and TRBJ2-1; D gene uncertain. Deletions cut 0 bases from V and 8 bases from J, with 14 bases between. The CDR3 length is 15 residues. DNA of the CDR3: TGTGCCAGCAGTTTAGCGCATGCAGTAAGGGATGAGCAGTTCTTC. This gives the protein CASSLAHAVRDEQFF.

This clonotype was counted ten times or more. V and J are TRBV12-3 or TRBV12-4 and TRBJ2-7; D gene uncertain. V was trimmed by 3 bases and J by 4 bases, leaving 7 bases between them. The CDR3 spans 12 residues. CDR3: CASSFGGYEQYF. In DNA form, the CDR3 reads TGTGCCAGCAGTTTTGGTGGGTACGAGCAGTACTTC.

This clonotype has only a few counts. This sequence joins TRBV5-6 and TRBJ1-4; 9 nucleotides line up with TRBD1. The CDR3 loop spans 15 amino acids. V shed 5 bases, J shed 6 bases, and the junction held 8 bases outside the gene matches. From germline, CDR1 is SGHDT and CDR2 YYEEEE. The CDR3 loop is CASSSARTGDEKLFF. CDR3 nucleotide sequence: TGTGCCAGCAGTTCCGCGCGGACAGGGGATGAAAAACTGTTTTTT.

This clonotype was observed many times. V usage is TRBV28 and J usage is TRBJ1-2; D is perhaps TRBD1 (6 bases). V lost 3 bases to trimming and J lost 2 bases, with 13 bases between them. In germline, CDR1 is MDHEN, CDR2 SYDVKM. This CDR3 is built from 15 residues. This chain's CDR3 is CASSFDGGANYGYTF. Here the CDR3 DNA reads TGTGCCAGCAGTTTTGATGGGGGGGCAAACTATGGCTACACCTTC.

This clonotype was seen repeatedly, ten times or more. The CDR3 region is CASSLDYNSPLHF. Written as DNA, the CDR3 is TGTGCCAGCAGCCTCGATTATAATTCACCCCTCCACTTT. The chain employs TRBV7-6 and TRBJ1-6; D is uncertain. The CDR3 extends over 13 amino acids. V was shortened by 5 bases and J by 4 bases, with 6 bases between the two germline ends. The V gene's germline CDR1 is SGHVS and CDR2 FNYEAQ.

At least ten counts were recorded for this clonotype. The V gene is TRBV7-9, the J gene TRBJ1-1; no clear D. This CDR3 has 15 amino acids. With 2 bases removed from V and 2 bases from J, the gap between germline ends came to 12 bases. Germline CDR1 SEHNR, CDR2 FQNEAQ (reference sequence). CDR3: CASSLLEEPNTEAFF. DNA for the CDR3: TGTGCCAGCAGCTTATTGGAGGAACCTAACACTGAAGCTTTCTTT. Complete variable domain (other parts from reference TRBV7-9 and TRBJ1-1): DTGVSQNPRHKITKRGQNVTFRCDPISEHNRLYWYRQTLGQGPEFLTYFQNEAQLEKSRLLSDRFSAERPKGSFSTLEIQRTEQGDSAMYLCASSLLEEPNTEAFFGQGTRLTVV.

In its sample, this clonotype was seen many times. For the CDR3, the DNA is TGTGCCAGCAGCTCGTCCGGGACAGCCTATGGCTACACCTTC. It is translated as CASSSSGTAYGYTF. The chain links TRBV7-2 to TRBJ1-2; 7 bases agree with TRBD1. The germline CDR1 and CDR2 sequences are SGHTA and FQGNSA. The V segment lost 4 bases and the J segment 4 bases; nucleotides outside the gene matches: 6. The CDR3 runs 14 residues.

The sample holds many counts of this clonotype. The V call is TRBV15, the J call TRBJ2-7; tentative D call: TRBD1 (5 bases). Looked up from germline, CDR1 is LNHNV and CDR2 is YYDKDF (reference sequence). Trimming left V 0 bases short and J 2 bases short, with 11 bases between. This CDR3 contains 15 residues. For the CDR3, the DNA is TGTGCCACCAGCAGAGAAGGACACCTCACCTACGAGCAGTACTTC. Translating gives CATSREGHLTYEQYF. The full variable domain, with the rest looked up from reference TRBV15 and TRBJ2-7, is DAMVIQNPRYQVTQFGKPVTLSCSQTLNHNVMYWYQQKSSQAPKLLFHYYDKDFNNEADTPDNFQSRRPNTSFCFLDIRSPGLGDTAMYLCATSREGHLTYEQYFGPGTRLTVT.

This clonotype appeared many times. V is TRBV11-3 and J is TRBJ1-2; the D is unclear. Trimming removed 8 bases at V and 3 bases at J, with 13 bases between. Germline-derived CDR1 and CDR2 are SGHNT and YENEEA. CDR3 length equals 13 residues. CDR3 residues: CASAPGIYYGYTF. As DNA, the CDR3 is TGTGCCAGCGCCCCCGGAATCTACTATGGCTACACCTTC.